This T cell receptor (beta chain) stems from a study of post-analysis software for immune sequencing data. The wider study: Some patients lacked subtype; others had relapsing-remitting, secondary progressive or progressive-relapsing disease.

Notes on the study in general: Versus controls, multiple sclerosis patients showed significantly lower diversity (normalized Chao1). Clustering by F measure revealed strong co-clustering among samples prepared together in one batch.

Carried by the TCR beta cDNA libraries were unique molecular identifiers. The authors obtained approximately 460,000 cDNA molecules from about 0.94 to 9.7 million T cells. TCRdb re-analysed the PCR reads in MiXCR, keeping a single row per CDR3 protein. Of about 200,000 distinct CDR3 sequences listed, around 30% are singletons. Of note for this clonotype: Its antigen is still unknown.

This receptor was identified in a girl aged 2-17 years with multiple sclerosis. Input material: blood.

CDR3 bases: TGCGCCAGCAGCCTTGAGCGGGAGTCTAGGAATGAGCAGTTCTTC. Its translation is CASSLERESRNEQFF. The J gene is TRBJ2-1, the V gene TRBV5-1, with 8 positions matching TRBD2. Germline CDR1 reads SGHRS; CDR2 reads YFSETQ. This CDR3 has 15 amino acids. J gave up 7 bases and V 4 bases, and 10 bases lay outside the gene matches. The variable domain in full, completed from reference TRBV5-1 and TRBJ2-1, reads KAGVTQTPRYLIKTRGQQVTLSCSPISGHRSVSWYQQTPGQGLQFLFEYFSETQRNKGNFPGRFSGRQFSNSRSEMNVSTLELGDSALYLCASSLERESRNEQFFGPGTRLTVL.